The TCR beta chain under discussion was sequenced for a study of human T cells and chemical hapten exposure. Study information: Patch testing was performed with 0.01% DPC on the upper back, with reading at 6 days. Patients, a majority of them female, were diagnosed with alopecia areata, totalis or universalis. How much TCR each sample yielded varied, mostly because pooled library volumes differed slightly.

This clonotype was seen at least ten times. Its specificity is unknown. Time point noted: patch test 2, 6 weeks after DPC sensitization. Treatment reported: therapeutic diphenylcyclopropenone sensitization with weekly scalp DPC. TCRdb re-derived calls from the RACE reads in MiXCR, one entry per CDR3 protein. The sample includes 360,000 or so distinct CDR3 sequences, 6% to 7% of them seen just once. Overall study results and limits: Relative to control repertoires, expanded TCRs gave rise to significantly more large CDR3 similarity clusters.

This receptor was taken from a woman aged 18 to 35 with alopecia areata. Some clones in this sample may be carry-over from other donors' samples. Sequencing was performed on whole blood, taken in connection with sensitization to the hapten diphenylcyclopropenone (DPC).

In nucleotides, the CDR3 is TGCGCCAGCAGCTTGATGTCAGGGAATGAGCAGTTCTTC. It specifies CASSLMSGNEQFF. The chain carries TRBV5-1 and TRBJ2-1; TRBD1 might be the D (5 bases). The CDR3 is 13 amino acids. The germline V gene has CDR1 SGHRS and CDR2 YFSETQ. V lost 1 base to trimming and J lost 7 bases, with 9 bases between them.